These T cell receptor beta chains were read from a single sample in a study of T-cell memory formation after mild COVID-19. TCRdb reprocessed the 5' RACE reads with MiXCR, giving one entry per CDR3 protein. The table lists roughly 100,000 distinct CDR3 sequences, roughly an eighth of them singletons. The sequencing sample was made of PBMCs or a T cell subset sorted from them (not recorded which). The receptor set was obtained from an adult woman who had mild COVID-19 (a few samples of this study predate the infection). Cell type and time point are not known. CDR3s include the opening cysteine and the closing phenylalanine or tryptophan. D genes are given only for firm matches. Part of the rows lack a size; the others show once, few, many or a class for expanded clones.

>.|TRBV12-3/TRBV12-4|TRBJ2-7|15|.
TGTGCCAGCAGTTTAGTTTCCGCGGGCCAGACCGAGCAGTACTTC
CASSLVSAGQTEQYF
>.|TRBV4-1|TRBJ2-7|16|many
TGCGCCAGCAGCCAAGAGACCGGGGACCTGTATGCCGAGCAGTACTTC
CASSQETGDLYAEQYF
>.|TRBV3-1|TRBJ1-2|16|.
TGTGCCAGCCAATCCCGGACAGCACCCAAGGACTATGGCTACACCTTC
CASQSRTAPKDYGYTF
>TRBD2|TRBV2|TRBJ2-1|16|.
TGTGCCAGCAGACCCTGGGCTAGCGGGAAGAGAAGTGAGCAGTTCTTC
CASRPWASGKRSEQFF
>.|TRBV2|TRBJ2-5|14|.
TGTGCCAGCAGTGGAGGACATTTTGGGGAGACCCAGTACTTC
CASSGGHFGETQYF
>.|TRBV4-1|TRBJ2-1|14|many
TGCGCCAGCAGCCAAGATGACTTTAACAATGAGCAGTTCTTC
CASSQDDFNNEQFF
>.|TRBV12-3/TRBV12-4|TRBJ2-1|13|few
TGTGCCAGCAGCCCAGGACTATACAATGAGCAGTTCTTC
CASSPGLYNEQFF
>TRBD2|TRBV20-1|TRBJ2-1|15|few
TGCAGTGCTGGGGCCGGGACTAGCGTCTACAATGAGCAGTTCTTC
CSAGAGTSVYNEQFF
>TRBD1|TRBV19|TRBJ1-1|14|.
TGTGCCAGTAGTATAGGGGACAGGAACACTGAAGCTTTCTTT
CASSIGDRNTEAFF
>.|TRBV20-1|TRBJ1-2|14|few
TGCAGTGCCGAGACCTCAGGGGCAAACTATGGCTACACCTTC
CSAETSGANYGYTF
>.|TRBV12-3/TRBV12-4|TRBJ1-4|14|few
TGTGCCAGCACCGGAACCGGGACGGGTTACCAGAAACTCTTT
CASTGTGTGYQKLF
>TRBD2|TRBV12-3/TRBV12-4|TRBJ2-5|16|few
TGTGCCAGCAGAGACGGACTAGCGGGAGGTTGGGAGACCCAGTACTTC
CASRDGLAGGWETQYF
>.|TRBV29-1|TRBJ2-5|16|.
TGCAGCGTGAGGGGTTGGAGGGAAGAGGCGAGGGAGACCCAGTACTTC
CSVRGWREEARETQYF
>.|TRBV5-6|TRBJ1-6|12|few
TGTGCCAGCAGTTTGGGGAATTCACCCCTCCACTTT
CASSLGNSPLHF
>TRBD1|TRBV6-1|TRBJ2-7|15|.
TGTGCCAGCAGAGACTGGACAGGGGCCACCTACGAGCAGTACTTC
CASRDWTGATYEQYF
>TRBD1|TRBV7-9|TRBJ2-7|15|.
TGTGCCAGCAGCTTACGATCGCCAGGGGGTAACGAGCAGTACTTC
CASSLRSPGGNEQYF
>TRBD2|TRBV27|TRBJ2-1|15|few
TGTGCCAGCAGCTATAGCGGGGGGAACTACAATGAGCAGTTCTTC
CASSYSGGNYNEQFF
>.|TRBV7-9|TRBJ1-2|14|few
TGTGCCAGCAGCCCAGAGACAGCGAGCTATGGCTACACCTTC
CASSPETASYGYTF
>.|TRBV7-9|TRBJ1-1|15|.
TGTGCCAGCAGCCCCCCGGGAGGTCTGAACACTGAAGCTTTCTTT
CASSPPGGLNTEAFF
>.|TRBV27|TRBJ1-5|15|few
TGTGCCAGCAGCGGAACAGGGTATAGCAATCAGCCCCAGCATTTT
CASSGTGYSNQPQHF
>.|TRBV4-3|TRBJ1-1|14|.
TGCGCCAGCAGCCAAGATGACCTTAACACTGAAGCTTTCTTT
CASSQDDLNTEAFF
>.|TRBV19|TRBJ1-1|13|.
TGTGCCAGTAGTATATTAGCGAACACTGAAGCTTTCTTT
CASSILANTEAFF
>.|TRBV7-2|TRBJ2-7|16|few
TGTGCCAGCAGCTTAGATTGGCGGACTGCCTCCTACGAGCAGTACTTC
CASSLDWRTASYEQYF
>.|TRBV29-1|TRBJ2-3|11|.
TGCAGCGTTGAGTACACAGATACGCAGTATTTT
CSVEYTDTQYF
>TRBD1|TRBV15|TRBJ2-7|14|.
TGTGCCACCAGCAGACCGACAGGGTCCTACGAGCAGTACTTC
CATSRPTGSYEQYF
>.|TRBV12-3/TRBV12-4|TRBJ2-3|15|.
TGTGCCAGCAGATTACCAGGGGACGGAGCAGATACGCAGTATTTT
CASRLPGDGADTQYF
>TRBD2|TRBV11-2|TRBJ2-5|15|many
TGTGCCAGCAGCTTAGCCCCGACTAGCGGGGAGACCCAGTACTTC
CASSLAPTSGETQYF
>.|TRBV7-3|TRBJ1-1|15|few
TGTGCCAGCAGCCCTATAGGAGGTTTGAACACTGAAGCTTTCTTT
CASSPIGGLNTEAFF
>.|TRBV21-1|TRBJ2-7|14|few
TGTGCCAGCAGCCCGGGACAGGGGTTCTACGAGCAGTACTTC
CASSPGQGFYEQYF
>.|TRBV7-6|TRBJ2-7|15|.
TGTGCCAGCAGTCTAGCAAGGGGGTTGGCCTACGAGCAGTACTTC
CASSLARGLAYEQYF
>.|TRBV5-1|TRBJ1-6|15|.
TGCGCCAGCAGCTTTGGGACGGATGCTTATTCACCCCTCCACTTT
CASSFGTDAYSPLHF